A single sample gave rise to the 32 T cell receptor beta chains below, sequenced in a study of T cell repertoires in cytomegalovirus infection. TCRdb ran MiXCR on the reads and lists one entry per CDR3 protein. The sample has around 430,000 distinct CDR3 sequences; about two fifths are singletons. Their cognate antigens are unknown. This sample comprised cultured PBMCs, obtained from culture after CMV antigen stimulation. Receptors were obtained from a human donor in good health (CMV status not recorded). Some clones in this sample may be carry-over from other donors' samples.

CDR3 sequence (DNA): TGTGCCACCACCCCAGCGGGGAGGGGAGAGACCCAGTACTTC. Protein sequence: CATTPAGRGETQYF. The V call is TRBV5-4, the J call TRBJ2-5; 7 bases are shared with TRBD2. J was trimmed by 4 bases and V by 9 bases; bases with no gene match: 12. Per the germline V gene, CDR1 is SGHNT and CDR2 is YYREEE (reference sequence). The CDR3 is made up of 14 amino acids.

In this sample, this clonotype turned up a few times. This chain connects TRBV20-1 to TRBJ2-5; 7 bases map to TRBD2. The germline gives CDR1 DFQATT, CDR2 SNEGSKA (reference sequence). Trimming removed 0 bases from V and 4 bases from J; junction bases left unmatched: 5. The CDR3 runs to 14 residues. DNA of the CDR3: TGCAGTGCTAGAGATCGCGCTAGCGGAGAGACCCAGTACTTC. It specifies CSARDRASGETQYF.

This sequence joins TRBV12-3 or TRBV12-4 and TRBJ2-2, with TRBD1 matching over 8 bases. Losses at the gene ends were 3 bases for V and 4 bases for J; bases not matched to a gene: 4. CDR3 length: 15 amino acids. The CDR3 loop reads CASSLDRVGTGELFF. DNA of the CDR3: TGTGCCAGCAGTTTGGACAGGGTGGGCACCGGGGAGCTGTTTTTT.

The chain carries TRBV7-9 and TRBJ2-7; 7 bases are shared with TRBD2. The germline gives CDR1 SEHNR, CDR2 FQNEAQ (reference sequence). The CDR3 sequence is 14 residues long. V dropped 4 bases and J dropped 4; count of bases not matched to a gene: 7. CDR3 DNA sequence: TGTGCCAGCAGCTCTTCACGGGACTATTACGAGCAGTACTTC. This gives the protein CASSSSRDYYEQYF.

The rearrangement links TRBV7-2 to TRBJ2-3; D is unclear. There are 14 residues in the CDR3. The ends were cut back, 4 bases at V and 5 bases at J, with 13 bases in the middle. From germline, CDR1 is SGHTA and CDR2 FQGNSA. The CDR3 nucleotides are TGTGCCAGCAGCTCATACCCTCGCCGAGATACGCAGTATTTT. Encoded protein: CASSSYPRRDTQYF.

This clonotype was seen a few times. The chain is built from TRBV11-2 and TRBJ2-1, with 10 nucleotides matching TRBD2. The V gene end was trimmed by 5 bases and the J gene end by 1 base; junction bases not matched to a gene: 14. CDR3 size: 19 residues. Per the germline V gene, CDR1 is SGHAT and CDR2 is FQNNGV. The CDR3 loop is CASSPSPSGGGRSYNEQFF. DNA of the CDR3: TGTGCCAGCAGCCCTAGCCCGAGCGGGGGGGGTAGGTCCTACAATGAGCAGTTCTTC.

This chain connects TRBV29-1 to TRBJ2-3, with 7 bases lining up with TRBD2. The CDR3 has 13 amino acids. Germline V gene sequence: CDR1 SQVTM, CDR2 ANQGSEA. V shed 3 bases, J shed 6 bases, and the junction held 6 bases outside the gene matches. CDR3 protein: CSVEAGVRDTQYF. In DNA form, the CDR3 reads TGCAGCGTTGAGGCGGGAGTACGGGATACGCAGTATTTT.

CDR3 nucleotides: TGCGCCAGCAGCTTGGAAGGACAGGATCACAATGAGCAGTTCTTC. As protein: CASSLEGQDHNEQFF. The rearrangement uses TRBV5-1 and TRBJ2-1, with 7 bases lining up with TRBD1. Germline V gene lookup returns CDR1 SGHRS and CDR2 YFSETQ. V trimming: 0 bases; J trimming: 5 bases; junction bases outside the gene matches: 5. The CDR3 spans 15 residues.

The chain combines TRBV6-1 with TRBJ2-5, with D unresolved. CDR1 and CDR2 (germline): MNHNS, SASEGT. Trimming removed 2 bases at V and 4 bases at J, with 11 bases between. The CDR3 spans 14 residues. The CDR3 DNA reads as TGTGCCAGCAGTGAATTCTTAGTAAGAGAGACCCAGTACTTC. Translation gives CASSEFLVRETQYF.

The CDR3 spells CATGLAPYEQYF. The CDR3 region has the DNA TGTGCCACAGGACTAGCGCCTTACGAGCAGTACTTC. The gene calls are TRBV6-2 or TRBV6-3 and TRBJ2-7, with 9 bases identical to TRBD2. Germline CDR1 is MNHEY and CDR2 is SVGEGT. After removal of 10 bases from V and 4 bases from J, the junction contained 5 bases not matched to a gene. The CDR3 sequence is 12 residues long.

This clonotype was detected a few times. This chain uses TRBV12-3 or TRBV12-4 with TRBJ1-2; TRBD1 matches at 8 bases. There are 11 residues in the CDR3. Trimming took 5 bases from V and 14 from J; bases not matched to a gene: 7. DNA for the CDR3: TGTGCCAGCAGTCCAGGGGGCGCCGGGACCTTC. Its protein is CASSPGGAGTF.

This clonotype was recorded a few times. The gene calls are TRBV7-9 and TRBJ2-1; D uncertain. CDR3 length equals 16 residues. The V gene lost 1 base and the J gene lost 6 bases, with 16 bases spanning the gap. The germline CDR1 and CDR2 sequences are SEHNR and FQNEAQ (reference sequence). For the CDR3, the DNA is TGTGCCAGCAGCTTAGGTCTCCTTTCCCCTCGCAATGAGCAGTTCTTC. This sequence encodes CASSLGLLSPRNEQFF.

The table lists this clonotype with a few counts. The V call is TRBV11-1, the J call TRBJ1-1; D gene unclear. The germline CDR1 and CDR2 sequences are SGHAT and FQDESV (reference sequence). Trimming cost V 1 base and J 8 bases, with 8 bases left between them. This CDR3 comprises 12 residues. The DNA for the CDR3 is TGTGCCAGCAGCTTAGGGTCGTTGGAAGCTTTCTTT. Protein: CASSLGSLEAFF.

The rearrangement links TRBV7-2 to TRBJ2-3; perhaps D is TRBD1 or TRBD2 (7 bases each). The germline V gene has CDR1 SGHTA and CDR2 FQGNSA. The CDR3 contains 16 residues. Between the trimmed V and J ends, which lost 5 bases and 1 base, there was a span of 16 bases. CDR3 nucleotide sequence: TGTGCCAGCAGCCCCCAGGGGGGGGCTGGCACAGATACGCAGTATTTT. It is translated as CASSPQGGAGTDTQYF.

The chain combines TRBV28 with TRBJ1-5, with D unresolved. V lost 6 bases and J 2 bases, leaving 17 bases between the germline ends. The CDR3 spans 16 residues. Germline CDR1 and CDR2: MDHEN and SYDVKM. Written as DNA, the CDR3 is TGTGCCAGCAGCTTCGATCTGGCAGGAGGCAATCAGCCCCAGCATTTT. Residues: CASSFDLAGGNQPQHF.

The chain has TRBV6-1 and TRBJ2-3; TRBD2 matches 7 bases. The CDR3 has 13 residues. The junction had 5 bases not matched to a gene; V was cut back by 5 bases and J by 6 bases. Germline loops: CDR1 MNHNS, CDR2 SASEGT. CDR3 bases: TGTGCCAGCAGTCGGACTAGTTTTGATACGCAGTATTTT. It yields the protein CASSRTSFDTQYF.

The chain is built from TRBV6-5 and TRBJ2-3; TRBD2 agrees at 13 bases. In germline, CDR1 is MNHEY, CDR2 SVGAGI. This CDR3 contains 14 residues. V shed 5 bases, J shed 11 bases, and the junction held 7 bases outside the gene matches. The CDR3 DNA follows: TGTGCCAGCAGTCAGGCGGGACTAGCGGGATTGCAGTATTTT. Its translation: CASSQAGLAGLQYF.

The V and J genes are TRBV18 and TRBJ2-1; D remains unclear. Germline assignment: CDR1 KGHSH and CDR2 LQKENI. The CDR3 runs 13 residues. V was cut by 3 bases and J by 1 base, with 4 bases left in between. For the CDR3, the DNA is TGTGCCAGCTCACCGCAGTCCTACAATGAGCAGTTCTTC. Translated: CASSPQSYNEQFF. The whole variable domain, filled in from reference TRBV18 and TRBJ2-1, reads NAGVMQNPRHLVRRRGQEARLRCSPMKGHSHVYWYRQLPEEGLKFMVYLQKENIIDESGMPKERFSAEFPKEGPSILRIQQVVRGDSAAYFCASSPQSYNEQFFGPGTRLTVL.

This chain connects TRBV4-1 to TRBJ2-1, with 8 bases aligning to TRBD2. V lost 3 bases to trimming and J lost 10 bases; unmatched junction nucleotides: 8. CDR1 is MGHRA and CDR2 is YSYEKL in the germline V gene. The CDR3 runs 14 residues. In DNA, the CDR3 is TGCGCCAGCAGCCACCCCCCCGCGGGGGGAGAGCAGTTCTTC. Translation gives CASSHPPAGGEQFF.

This clonotype occurred once. The chain carries TRBV20-1 and TRBJ2-1; D possibly uses TRBD1 or TRBD2 (6 bases each). Deletions cut 0 bases from V and 8 bases from J, with 20 bases between. In germline, CDR1 is DFQATT, CDR2 SNEGSKA (reference sequence). CDR3 length equals 16 residues. DNA of the CDR3: TGCAGTGCTAGAGATCCCCTGGGGGGCGTTCGAGATGAGCAGTTCTTC. Translating it yields CSARDPLGGVRDEQFF.

The J gene is TRBJ2-5, the V gene TRBV7-9; TRBD1 matches at 8 bases. Per the germline V gene, CDR1 is SEHNR and CDR2 is FQNEAQ (reference sequence). The V gene end was trimmed by 4 bases and the J gene end by 5 bases; junction bases not matched to a gene: 9. The CDR3 runs to 15 residues. The DNA of the CDR3 is TGTGCCAGCAGCTCTGCCGGGACAGGATGGGAGACCCAGTACTTC. This translates into CASSSAGTGWETQYF.

For the CDR3, the DNA is TGTGCCAGCAGTGGACACCGCCTACTGGAGGGAGAGACCCAGTACTTC. Encoded protein: CASSGHRLLEGETQYF. This chain joins TRBV6-5 and TRBJ2-5; D might be TRBD2 (6 bases). Germline V gene data show CDR1 as MNHEY and CDR2 as SVGAGI. This CDR3 has 16 residues. Trimming took off 5 bases at V and 4 bases at J, with 20 bases between the two ends.

The chain is built from TRBV29-1 and TRBJ2-1; D is unclear. V was trimmed by 6 bases and J by 4 bases, leaving 13 bases between them. This CDR3 region has 13 residues. CDR1 SQVTM and CDR2 ANQGSEA come from the germline V gene. CDR3 residues: CSVSPRLYNEQFF. CDR3 DNA sequence: TGCAGCGTATCTCCGAGGTTATACAATGAGCAGTTCTTC.

This chain joins TRBV18 and TRBJ2-2; no reliable D call. The length of the CDR3 is 14 residues. The germline V gene has CDR1 KGHSH and CDR2 LQKENI. The germline V and J ends were trimmed by 0 bases and 6 bases, with 8 bases remaining between them. CDR3 in DNA: TGTGCCAGCTCACCACCGTCCACCCCCGGGGAGCTGTTTTTT. Its translation is CASSPPSTPGELFF. Filled out from reference TRBV18 and TRBJ2-2, the complete variable domain reads NAGVMQNPRHLVRRRGQEARLRCSPMKGHSHVYWYRQLPEEGLKFMVYLQKENIIDESGMPKERFSAEFPKEGPSILRIQQVVRGDSAAYFCASSPPSTPGELFFGEGSRLTVL.

The chain couples TRBV12-3 or TRBV12-4 to TRBJ1-5; 7 bases agree with TRBD1. CDR3 length equals 16 residues. The J segment lost 0 bases and the V segment lost 6 bases, leaving 8 bases of the junction unmatched. CDR3 sequence reads: CASSPGTVYSNQPQHF. In DNA form, the CDR3 reads TGTGCCAGCAGCCCCGGGACAGTCTATAGCAATCAGCCCCAGCATTTT.

The V call is TRBV7-2, the J call TRBJ2-2, with 9 bases matching TRBD2. Germline assignment: CDR1 SGHTA and CDR2 FQGNSA. This CDR3 has 18 amino acids. Germline trimming cut 1 base from V and 0 bases from J; bases unmatched to any gene: 6. The CDR3 nucleotides read TGTGCCAGCAGCTTAGTTGGGACTAGCATCGCGAACACCGGGGAGCTGTTTTTT. It is translated as CASSLVGTSIANTGELFF.

This clonotype occurred many times. The gene calls are TRBV7-2 and TRBJ2-7; D gene ambiguous. Germline CDR1 SGHTA, CDR2 FQGNSA. The V gene lost 5 bases and the J gene lost 6 bases, with 14 bases spanning the gap. The length of the CDR3 is 13 residues. The CDR3 coding sequence is TGTGCCAGCAGCCCCCTCTTATTAGGCGAGCAGTACTTC. Its translation: CASSPLLLGEQYF.

This chain uses TRBV28 with TRBJ1-6; TRBD1 is a possible D gene (5 bases). The CDR3 loop spans 14 amino acids. Trimming pared 3 bases from V and 9 bases from J, leaving 12 bases between. CDR1 is MDHEN and CDR2 is SYDVKM in the germline V gene. The CDR3 DNA reads TGTGCCAGCAGTTTCCAGGGTCTGAGTTCACCCCTCCACTTT. Protein product: CASSFQGLSSPLHF.

This clonotype occurred a few times. The chain has TRBV18 and TRBJ1-3; no firm D call. V was pared by 3 bases and J by 0 bases, with 9 bases between. This CDR3 is 15 amino acids long. The germline V gene encodes CDR1 KGHSH and CDR2 LQKENI. This chain's CDR3 is CASSPATSSGNTIYF. The CDR3 bases are TGTGCCAGCTCACCGGCCACAAGCTCTGGAAACACCATATATTTT.

The chain combines TRBV29-1 with TRBJ1-1; the D is unclear. Germline V gene lookup returns CDR1 SQVTM and CDR2 ANQGSEA. V was cut by 1 base and J by 2 bases, with 11 bases left in between. The CDR3 contains 14 residues. This CDR3 reads CSVEVTVGNTEAFF. The CDR3 DNA is TGCAGCGTTGAAGTTACAGTCGGCAACACTGAAGCTTTCTTT.

The J gene is TRBJ1-4, the V gene TRBV7-6; D uncertain. Looked up from germline, CDR1 is SGHVS and CDR2 is FNYEAQ. This CDR3 has 14 amino acids. V gave up 3 bases and J gave up 1 base, with 6 bases separating them. CDR3 bases: TGTGCCAGCAGCTTTAGGGAAACTAATGAAAAACTGTTTTTT. It is translated as CASSFRETNEKLFF.

This clonotype was picked up a small number of times. The chain recombines TRBV12-3 or TRBV12-4 with TRBJ2-1, with TRBD1 matching over 10 bases. CDR3 length: 13 residues. The V gene end was trimmed by 11 bases and the J gene end by 8 bases; junction bases not matched to a gene: 9. The CDR3 DNA is TGTGCCTCCGCGGGACAGGGGACCGATGAGCAGTTCTTC. Translation: CASAGQGTDEQFF.